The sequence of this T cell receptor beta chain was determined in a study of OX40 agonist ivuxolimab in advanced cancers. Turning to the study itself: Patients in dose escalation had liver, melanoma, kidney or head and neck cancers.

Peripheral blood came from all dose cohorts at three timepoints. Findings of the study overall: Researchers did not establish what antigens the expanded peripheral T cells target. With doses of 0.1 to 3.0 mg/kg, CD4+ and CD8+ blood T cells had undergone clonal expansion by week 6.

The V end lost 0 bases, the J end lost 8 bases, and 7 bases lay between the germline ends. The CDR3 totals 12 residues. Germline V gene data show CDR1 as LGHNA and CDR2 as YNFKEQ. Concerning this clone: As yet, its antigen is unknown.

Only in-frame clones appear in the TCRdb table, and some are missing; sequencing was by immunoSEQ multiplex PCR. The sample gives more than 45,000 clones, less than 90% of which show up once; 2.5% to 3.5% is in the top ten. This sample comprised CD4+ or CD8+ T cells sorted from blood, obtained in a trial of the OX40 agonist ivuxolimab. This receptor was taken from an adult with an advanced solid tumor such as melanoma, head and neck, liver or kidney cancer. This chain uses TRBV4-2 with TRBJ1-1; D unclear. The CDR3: CASSQESGEAFF. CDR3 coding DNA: TGTGCCAGCAGCCAAGAATCCGGCGAAGCTTTCTTT.